This T cell receptor (beta chain) derives from a study of T cells after yellow fever vaccination. Looked up from germline, CDR1 is LGHNA and CDR2 is YNFKEQ. The CDR3 covers 18 residues. Trimming at V came to 4 bases and at J to 4 bases, leaving 12 bases not matched to a gene. Study outcomes and limitations: A large majority of primary-vaccination clones showed up again after the booster (approximately 95% CD4, almost 90% CD8).

A single record per CDR3 protein comes from TCRdb applying MiXCR to the 5' RACE reads. The table records a few hundred thousand distinct CDR3 sequences, roughly 10% of them present only once. In regard to this clonotype: Its antigen is not known.

The chain carries TRBV4-2 and TRBJ2-2, with 10 bases aligning to TRBD1. The input for sequencing was PBMCs, taken on the day of the first yellow fever vaccination. The clonotype originates from a man between 18 and 29 years old who received the YFV17D yellow fever vaccine. The CDR3: CASSPRTGTGVFTGELFF. The CDR3 bases are TGTGCCAGCAGCCCCAGAACCGGGACAGGGGTCTTCACCGGGGAGCTGTTTTTT.